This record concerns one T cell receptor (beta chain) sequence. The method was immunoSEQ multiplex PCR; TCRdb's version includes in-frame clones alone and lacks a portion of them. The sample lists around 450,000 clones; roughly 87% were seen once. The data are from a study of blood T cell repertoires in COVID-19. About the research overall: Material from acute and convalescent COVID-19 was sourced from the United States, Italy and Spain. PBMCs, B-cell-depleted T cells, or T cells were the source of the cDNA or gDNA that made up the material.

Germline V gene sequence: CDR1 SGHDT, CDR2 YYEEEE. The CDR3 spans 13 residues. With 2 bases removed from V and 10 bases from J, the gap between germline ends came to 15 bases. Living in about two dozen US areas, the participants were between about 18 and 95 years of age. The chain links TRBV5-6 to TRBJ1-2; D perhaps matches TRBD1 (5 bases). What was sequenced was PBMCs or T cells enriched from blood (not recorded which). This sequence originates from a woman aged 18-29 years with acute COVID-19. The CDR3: CASSLGRRGSYTF. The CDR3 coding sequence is TGTGCCAGCAGCTTAGGTAGAAGGGGTTCCTACACCTTC.